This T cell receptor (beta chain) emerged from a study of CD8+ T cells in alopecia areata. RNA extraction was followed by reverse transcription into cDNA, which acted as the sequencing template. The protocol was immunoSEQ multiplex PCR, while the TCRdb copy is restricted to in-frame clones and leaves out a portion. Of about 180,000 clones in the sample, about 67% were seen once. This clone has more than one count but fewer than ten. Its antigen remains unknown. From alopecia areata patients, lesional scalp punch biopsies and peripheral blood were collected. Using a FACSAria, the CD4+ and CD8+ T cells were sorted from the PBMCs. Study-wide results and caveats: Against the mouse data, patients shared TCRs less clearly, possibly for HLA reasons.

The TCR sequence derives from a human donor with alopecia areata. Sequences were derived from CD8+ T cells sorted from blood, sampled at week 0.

CDR3 bases: TGCAGCGTTGTAAGGGGAGACACCGGGGAGCTGTTTTTT. Amino acid sequence: CSVVRGDTGELFF. J is TRBJ2-2 and V is TRBV29-1; either TRBD1 or TRBD2 may fit D (5 bases each). The ends were cut back, 4 bases at V and 3 bases at J, with 9 bases in the middle. Germline V lookup: CDR1 SQVTM, CDR2 ANQGSEA. The CDR3 sequence is 13 residues long.